This T cell receptor beta chain appears in the sequencing data of a study of spatial heterogeneity in lung cancer. Study-level results: Follow-up blood showed ubiquitous expanded tumor TCRs less than blood at resection did.

The sample's time point: sample taken at primary tumor resection. Whole RNA was taken from tumor, nontumor lung or frozen PBMC; it was then sequenced unsorted. TCR cDNA molecules were tagged individually, and each one carried a unique molecular identifier. A single record per CDR3 protein comes from TCRdb applying MiXCR to the 5' RACE reads. The top ten hold about 40% of the sample, which has around 41,000 distinct CDR3 sequences, 6% to 7.5% seen once. This CDR3 is 14 amino acids long. Germline CDR1 and CDR2: SGHTA and FQGNSA. The J segment lost 9 bases and the V segment lost 0 bases, leaving 7 bases of the junction unmatched. Note on this clonotype: Antigen: not known.

The chain recombines TRBV7-2 with TRBJ2-5, with 7 bases that match TRBD1. This TCR derives from a female donor with early-stage non-small cell lung cancer. This material consisted of PBMCs, taken at surgery. The CDR3 loop reads CASSLASRQGAQYF. CDR3 DNA sequence: TGTGCCAGCAGCTTAGCTTCTCGACAGGGAGCCCAGTACTTC.